Presented here are 22 T cell receptor beta chains from one specimen sequenced in a study of shared clonotypes between healthy human individuals. Clones were read by immunoSEQ multiplex PCR, and TCRdb kept only the in-frame ones, dropping some. The sample lists roughly 2 million clones; approximately 95% were seen once. Sequencing was done on a sample of naive CD4+ T cells sorted from blood. Subset: CD45RA+ positively selected. Receptors originate from a man between 18 and 35 years old in good health.

The V call is TRBV20-1, the J call TRBJ1-2; possibly TRBD1 for D (5 bases). This CDR3 has 11 amino acids. Trimming took 8 bases from V and 2 from J, leaving 9 bases between them. Germline V gives CDR1 DFQATT, CDR2 SNEGSKA (reference sequence). CDR3 sequence reads: CSLGGNYGYTF. The CDR3 nucleotides are TGCAGTTTGGGGGGGAACTATGGCTACACCTTC.

The rearrangement joins TRBV11-2 to TRBJ2-7; the D call may be TRBD1 or TRBD2 (5 bases each). Trimming left V 5 bases short and J 2 bases short, with 16 bases between. There are 15 residues in the CDR3. Germline CDR1 reads SGHAT; CDR2 reads FQNNGV. Here the CDR3 reads CASSPVISGPYEQYF. CDR3 bases: TGTGCCAGCAGCCCAGTCATATCGGGGCCCTACGAGCAGTACTTC.

This clone was detected once. J is TRBJ2-2 and V is TRBV30; D uncertain. V lost 0 bases, J lost 7 bases, and 9 bases lay in between. Germline values: CDR1 GTSNPN, CDR2 SVGIG (reference sequence). The CDR3 has 13 residues. CDR3 sequence: CAWSVIQGGELFF. CDR3 DNA: TGTGCCTGGAGTGTGATTCAAGGCGGGGAGCTGTTTTTT.

This chain joins TRBV5-1 and TRBJ2-7; D is possibly TRBD2 (6 bases). Per the germline V gene, CDR1 is SGHRS and CDR2 is YFSETQ. This CDR3 is built from 16 residues. V was shortened by 4 bases and J by 0 bases, with 17 bases between the two germline ends. CDR3 residues: CASSQSASASSYEQYF. The CDR3 coding sequence is TGCGCCAGCAGCCAATCCGCTAGCGCTAGCTCCTACGAGCAGTACTTC.

DNA for the CDR3: TGTGCCAGCAGCCAAGTTCAGGGCCCAAGAGATGGCTACACCTTC. It encodes CASSQVQGPRDGYTF. The chain couples TRBV14 to TRBJ1-2, with D possibly TRBD1 on 5 matching bases. The CDR3 loop spans 15 amino acids. The germline V gene has CDR1 SGHDN and CDR2 FVKESK. V shed 1 base and J shed 6 bases, with 15 bases lying between them.

The chain combines TRBV28 with TRBJ2-3; D call uncertain. Germline CDR1 MDHEN, CDR2 SYDVKM. CDR3 length: 12 residues. V lost 8 bases, J lost 2 bases, and 8 bases lay in between. The CDR3 region is CASYSPTDTQYF. The CDR3 DNA is TGTGCCAGCTACAGTCCCACAGATACGCAGTATTTT.

Comment on this clone: Other DNA sequences of this sample code for an identical CDR3. The rearrangement uses TRBV6-5 and TRBJ1-3; D is unclear. The CDR3 is 12 residues long. Per the germline V gene, CDR1 is MNHEY and CDR2 is SVGAGI. V lost 7 bases and J lost 1, with 5 bases in between. The CDR3 nucleotides are TGTGCCAGCATGTCTTCTGGAAACACCATATATTTT. Translating gives CASMSSGNTIYF.

The rearrangement links TRBV5-1 to TRBJ2-7; 9 bases map to TRBD1. This CDR3 is built from 16 residues. CDR1 is SGHRS, CDR2 YFSETQ, per germline. Losses at the gene ends were 5 bases for V and 4 bases for J; bases not matched to a gene: 13. This chain's CDR3 is CASSAPGTGKSYEQYF. The DNA for the CDR3 is TGCGCCAGCAGTGCTCCTGGGACAGGGAAATCTTACGAGCAGTACTTC. Variable domain in full (rest from reference TRBV5-1 and TRBJ2-7): KAGVTQTPRYLIKTRGQQVTLSCSPISGHRSVSWYQQTPGQGLQFLFEYFSETQRNKGNFPGRFSGRQFSNSRSEMNVSTLELGDSALYLCASSAPGTGKSYEQYFGPGTRLTVT.

The chain's CDR3 is CASGPGLAGVTQYF. The CDR3 region has the DNA TGTGCCAGCGGCCCTGGACTAGCCGGGGTGACCCAGTACTTC. The genes are TRBV6-5 and TRBJ2-5, with 8 bases lining up with TRBD2. CDR3 length: 14 amino acids. V lost 8 bases, J lost 7 bases, and 12 bases stayed unmatched. Germline loops: CDR1 MNHEY, CDR2 SVGAGI.

The gene calls are TRBV4-3 and TRBJ2-5; D could derive from TRBD1 or TRBD2 (5 bases each). Germline V gene data show CDR1 as LGHNA and CDR2 as YSLEER. V was cut by 1 base and J by 0 bases, with 9 bases left in between. There are 15 residues in the CDR3. CDR3 loop: CASSQAGAYQETQYF. The CDR3 region has the DNA TGCGCCAGCAGCCAAGCCGGGGCTTACCAAGAGACCCAGTACTTC.

The chain is built from TRBV5-1 and TRBJ1-5, with D perhaps matching TRBD1 (5 bases). Germline V gene lookup returns CDR1 SGHRS and CDR2 YFSETQ. V was pared by 5 bases and J by 1 base, with 13 bases between. CDR3 length equals 15 residues. The CDR3 DNA reads TGCGCCAGCAGACCTGACAGCAAAAGCAATCAGCCCCAGCATTTT. The encoded protein is CASRPDSKSNQPQHF.

This sequence joins TRBV30 and TRBJ2-3; 9 positions agree with TRBD1. This CDR3 region has 13 residues. CDR1 and CDR2 (germline): GTSNPN, SVGIG (reference sequence). The trim removed 2 bases at V and 6 bases at J, leaving 3 bases unmatched. The CDR3 bases are TGTGCCTGGAGTCGGGGACAGGGCGATACGCAGTATTTT. Encoded protein: CAWSRGQGDTQYF.

In the case of this clone: Other DNA sequences in this specimen translate into the identical CDR3. This sequence joins TRBV7-2 and TRBJ2-7, with TRBD2 identical over 12 bases. The germline V gene has CDR1 SGHTA and CDR2 FQGNSA. V was pared by 4 bases and J by 2 bases, with 3 bases of the junction left unmatched. The CDR3 loop spans 15 amino acids. The DNA of the CDR3 is TGTGCCAGCAGCTCCGGACTAGCGGGGACCTACGAGCAGTACTTC. The encoded protein is CASSSGLAGTYEQYF.

The genes are TRBV10-1 and TRBJ1-6, with D maybe TRBD1 (5 bases). Germline V gene sequence: CDR1 WNHNN, CDR2 SYGVQD (reference sequence). V dropped 7 bases and J dropped 8 bases, with 12 bases sitting between them. This CDR3 spans 13 amino acids. Written as DNA, the CDR3 is TGCGCCAGCAAGGACACTGGGGATTCACCCCTCCACTTT. It encodes CASKDTGDSPLHF.

This clone was seen only once. The chain is built from TRBV5-4 and TRBJ1-3, with TRBD1 identical over 8 bases. The CDR3 totals 15 residues. CDR1 is SGHNT, CDR2 YYREEE, per germline (reference sequence). The V segment lost 4 bases and the J segment 2 bases; nucleotides outside the gene matches: 5. As DNA, the CDR3 is TGTGCCAGCAGCCGGGGACAGGAGGCTGGAAACACCATATATTTT. This translates into CASSRGQEAGNTIYF.

The chain is built from TRBV2 and TRBJ2-7, with a possible D match to TRBD1 (6 bases). The CDR3 contains 13 residues. Looked up from germline, CDR1 is SNHLY and CDR2 is FYNNEI. V was pared by 7 bases and J by 2 bases, with 12 bases between. This CDR3 is CASMLDRTYEQYF. The CDR3 DNA sequence: TGTGCCAGCATGCTGGACAGAACCTACGAGCAGTACTTC.

The V call is TRBV7-9, the J call TRBJ2-5; 7 bases align to TRBD2. The CDR3 is 16 residues long. V shed 4 bases and J 0 bases; nucleotides not matched to a gene: 8. Germline V gene data show CDR1 as SEHNR and CDR2 as FQNEAQ (reference sequence). The CDR3 protein is CASSSRGSGYQETQYF. For the CDR3, the DNA is TGTGCCAGCAGCTCTCGTGGTAGCGGGTACCAAGAGACCCAGTACTTC.

This sequence joins TRBV19 and TRBJ2-7; D not certain. The length of the CDR3 is 14 residues. V was shortened by 5 bases and J by 0 bases, with 11 bases between the two germline ends. Per germline, CDR1 LNHDA and CDR2 SQIVND (reference sequence). The CDR3 protein is CASSPVGFSYEQYF. CDR3 nucleotides: TGTGCCAGTAGTCCGGTGGGGTTCTCCTACGAGCAGTACTTC.

The chain recombines TRBV5-1 with TRBJ2-2; D remains ambiguous. Germline-derived CDR1 and CDR2 are SGHRS and YFSETQ. The CDR3 is 14 residues long. Deletions cut 10 bases from V and 1 base from J, with 14 bases between. The CDR3 DNA reads TGCGCCGGACGTCGCTCCATGAACACCGGGGAGCTGTTTTTT. It codes for CAGRRSMNTGELFF.

CDR3 region: CASSEFSPVGGTTEAFF. CDR3 in DNA: TGCGCCAGCAGTGAGTTCTCCCCGGTGGGGGGGACGACTGAAGCTTTCTTT. The V call is TRBV10-2, the J call TRBJ1-1; D perhaps matches TRBD1 (5 bases). The CDR3 has 17 residues. Per germline, CDR1 WSHSY and CDR2 SAAADI. The germline V and J ends were trimmed by 1 base and 5 bases, with 20 bases remaining between them.

The chain links TRBV7-9 to TRBJ2-5; no firm D call. The CDR3 extends over 14 amino acids. V lost 5 bases and J lost 4, with 14 bases in between. Germline CDR1 and CDR2: SEHNR and FQNEAQ (reference sequence). CDR3 protein: CASSPGVITETQYF. The CDR3 region has the DNA TGTGCCAGCAGCCCCGGCGTTATCACAGAGACCCAGTACTTC. Full variable domain (remainder filled in from reference TRBV7-9 and TRBJ2-5): DTGVSQNPRHKITKRGQNVTFRCDPISEHNRLYWYRQTLGQGPEFLTYFQNEAQLEKSRLLSDRFSAERPKGSFSTLEIQRTEQGDSAMYLCASSPGVITETQYFGPGTRLLVL.

About this clone itself: This sample includes further DNA sequences coding for the same CDR3. This sequence joins TRBV5-1 and TRBJ1-4; D call uncertain. The CDR3 loop spans 14 amino acids. V dropped 0 bases and J dropped 3 bases, with 6 bases sitting between them. Per germline, CDR1 SGHRS and CDR2 YFSETQ. CDR3 amino acids: CASSLAGANEKLFF. DNA of the CDR3: TGCGCCAGCAGCTTGGCCGGAGCTAATGAAAAACTGTTTTTT.